This T cell receptor (beta chain) was identified during a study of blood T cell repertoires in COVID-19. Looking at the study overall: Both acute and convalescent COVID-19 samples were obtained from the United States, Italy and Spain. PBMCs, B-cell-depleted T cells, or T cells were the source of the cDNA or gDNA that made up the material.

Germline assignment: CDR1 SGDLS and CDR2 YYNGEE. Trimming left V 3 bases short and J 2 bases short, with 9 bases between. The CDR3 covers 13 residues. As originally analysed: Reference gene primers were amplified, and this amplification served to estimate nucleated cell counts. Sequencing was performed with immunoSEQ multiplex PCR; in TCRdb, only in-frame clones are kept and a portion is missing. V, J and clone size are taken as reported in that table, and D and trimming were inferred from the DNA itself. The sample shows over 200,000 clones, around 88% of them seen only once. Material for sequencing was peripheral blood. V is TRBV9 and J is TRBJ2-7; weak D call: TRBD1 (5 bases). This receptor was identified in a man at least 80 years old with acute or convalescent COVID-19. This CDR3 reads CASSEGPTYEQYF. The CDR3 nucleotides are TGTGCCAGCAGCGAGGGGCCCACCTACGAGCAGTACTTC.